The present TCR beta chain was sequenced within a study of identical twins. This clonotype was observed a few times. Each CDR3 protein is one row after TCRdb ran MiXCR on the 5' RACE reads. This table has roughly 630,000 distinct CDR3 sequences, 7.1% appearing once. These same records also appear under a second study, on yellow fever vaccine responses in identical twins.

The sample taken for sequencing was PBMCs. This clonotype originated in a woman between 18 and 29 years old in good health.

The CDR3 region is CSAKGLAGVAYNEQFF. The CDR3 DNA follows: TGCAGTGCTAAGGGATTAGCGGGAGTTGCATACAATGAGCAGTTCTTC. The chain is built from TRBV20-1 and TRBJ2-1; the match to TRBD2 covers 9 bases. The J segment lost 4 bases and the V segment lost 4 bases, leaving 11 bases of the junction unmatched. The CDR3 spans 16 residues. Germline V CDR1 and CDR2: DFQATT, SNEGSKA (reference sequence).